The present entry profiles one TCR beta chain with its context. Its target is unknown. Sequencing used immunoSEQ multiplex PCR; TCRdb keeps in-frame clones, though not all of them. The sample has tens of thousands of clones; about 94% are singletons. These data are taken from a study of human versus mouse CDR3 diversity and MHC coevolution. Trimming at V came to 6 bases and at J to 0 bases, leaving 12 bases not matched to a gene. Germline assignment: CDR1 SGHTA and CDR2 FQGNSA. This CDR3 spans 18 amino acids. General study results and limits: Among all groups, most of the three human donors showed least clonal inequality. On average, humans showed more CDR3 deletions and insertions than mice. Some 1.5 million TCR beta clonotypes were estimated for humans, the largest repertoire.

Sequenced: naive CD4+ T cells from blood. Regarding subset: CD45RO-negative CD62L-positive naive CD4 T cells. The clonotype comes from a person between 55 and 69 years old in good health. The rearrangement joins TRBV7-2 to TRBJ2-3, with 10 bases that match TRBD2. The CDR3 loop is CASSRHATSGTSTDTQYF. In DNA form, the CDR3 reads TGTGCCAGCAGTCGCCACGCCACTAGCGGGACTAGCACAGATACGCAGTATTTT.